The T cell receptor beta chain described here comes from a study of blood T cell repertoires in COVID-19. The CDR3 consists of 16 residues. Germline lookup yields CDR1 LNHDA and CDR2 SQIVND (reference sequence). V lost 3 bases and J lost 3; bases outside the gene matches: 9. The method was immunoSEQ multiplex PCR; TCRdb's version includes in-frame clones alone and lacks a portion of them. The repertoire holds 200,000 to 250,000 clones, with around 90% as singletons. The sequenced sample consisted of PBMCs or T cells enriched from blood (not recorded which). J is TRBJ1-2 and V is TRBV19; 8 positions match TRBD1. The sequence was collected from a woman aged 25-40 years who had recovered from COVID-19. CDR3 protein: CASSIAPGQEDYGYTF. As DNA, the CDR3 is TGTGCCAGTAGTATCGCACCGGGACAGGAAGACTATGGCTACACCTTC.